The source of this T cell receptor (beta chain) is a study of blood T cell repertoires in COVID-19 (dated by TCRdb to 2020 to 2022). Background for the entire study: The collaborator samples originated in the United States, Italy and Spain and spanned the acute and convalescent phases of COVID-19. Subjects who had been exposed to COVID-19, were actively infected with it, or had recovered from it provided the deeply sampled blood TCRbeta repertoires that made up the dataset. The repertoires were released in a freely available public database intended as a resource for research on the immune response to SARS-CoV-2. The prospective study material was composed of cDNA or gDNA derived from T cells, B-cell-depleted T cells, or PBMCs. Sample metadata almost always included a de-identified subject ID, COVID-19 status, age in years and sex. Samples came from the ongoing ImmuneRACE study (first 160 participants) plus 1,254 subjects from 6 global collaborators. Where available, HLA class I and class II types were obtained from metadata supplied by the sample provider rather than from assay-based typing. Study-wide conclusions, independent of this receptor: The quantity of clinical and demographic metadata differed by source and by participant and was supplied without curation.

The CDR3 numbers 15 residues from cysteine through phenylalanine. CDR3 DNA is the only sequence kept; it has 45 bases, read in frame from the first base. CDR1 and CDR2, per the germline V gene, are SGHNT and YENEEA. V loses 3 bases of germline sequence and J loses 2 bases, and the interval between the two ends is 12 bases. TCRbeta CDR3 regions were amplified from genomic DNA using the immunoSEQ Assay, a bias-controlled multiplex PCR. As for how the authors treated the data: Within the assay, amplification of reference gene primers was used to estimate how many nucleated cells each sample contained. Sequence reads were collapsed and filtered to measure the absolute abundance of every unique TCRbeta CDR3 rearrangement. For each sample, productive Simpson clonality was calculated as the square root of Simpson's diversity index across productive rearrangements. Not all clones reach the TCRdb copy of this immuneACCESS table, which keeps in-frame sequences only. Checked studies attribute under half of the gap to unresolved V genes and leave the rest unexplained. The V and J calls and clone size come from that table; D and trimming were worked out from the DNA. This sample is represented by around 170,000 clones; 81% of them were singletons. About an eighth of the sample is taken by the ten largest.

A remark on this clone: No cognate antigen has been identified for it. No qualities accompany the bases; no much larger clone lies one base away.

At one collaborating source in Seattle, patients were enrolled during active infection and were followed longitudinally through the course of disease. Each collaborating institution followed its own protocols to collect whole blood in K2EDTA tubes. Collaborator samples were shipped for TCRbeta analysis as frozen whole blood, isolated PBMCs, or DNA extracted from either sample type. Recombination joined TRBV11-3 with TRBJ2-3, and perhaps TRBD1 as D gene, on 5 matching bases. Sequenced material: peripheral blood. The TCR originated in an elderly woman with COVID-19, enrolled during active disease. The bases are TGTGCCAGCAGCTTCGAAAGGGGTTACACAGATACGCAGTATTTT. It is translated as CASSFERGYTDTQYF.